This T cell receptor (beta chain) was identified in a study of neurological immune-mediated disorders. This clonotype was seen ten or more times. Trimming shortened V by 4 bases and J by 1 base, and 11 bases separated the two germline ends. This CDR3 has 13 amino acids. From germline, CDR1 is DFQATT and CDR2 SNEGSKA (reference sequence). The team produced cDNA through 5'RACE using 10-nucleotide random UMIs. Every sequencing run gave over 170 million TCR-beta sequences, taken from 15-18 subjects. TCRdb passed the 5' RACE reads through MiXCR, listing each CDR3 protein once. The sample contains about 70,000 distinct CDR3 sequences, roughly 3.1% of which appear only once.

Sequenced: PBMCs. The chain employs TRBV20-1 and TRBJ2-7; D is unresolved. This sequence was found in a woman aged 45-65 years with multiple sclerosis. CDR3 amino acids: CSANIPSSYEQYF. The CDR3 nucleotides read TGCAGTGCTAATATACCTTCGTCCTACGAGCAGTACTTC.